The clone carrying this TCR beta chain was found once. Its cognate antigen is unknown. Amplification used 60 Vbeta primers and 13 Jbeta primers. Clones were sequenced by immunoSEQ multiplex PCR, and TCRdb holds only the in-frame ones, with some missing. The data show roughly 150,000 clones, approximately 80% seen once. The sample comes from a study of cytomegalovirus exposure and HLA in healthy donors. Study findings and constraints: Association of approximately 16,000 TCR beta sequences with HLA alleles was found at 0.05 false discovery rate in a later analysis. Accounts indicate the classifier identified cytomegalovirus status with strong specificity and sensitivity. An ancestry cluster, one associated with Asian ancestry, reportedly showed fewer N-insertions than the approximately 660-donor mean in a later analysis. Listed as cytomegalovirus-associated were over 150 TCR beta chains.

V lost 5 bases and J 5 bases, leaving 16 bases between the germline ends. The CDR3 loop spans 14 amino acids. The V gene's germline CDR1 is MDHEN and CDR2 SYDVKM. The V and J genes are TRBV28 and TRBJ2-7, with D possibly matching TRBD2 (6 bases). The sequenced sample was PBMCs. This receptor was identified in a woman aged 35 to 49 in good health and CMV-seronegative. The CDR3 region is CASSPPAGRNEQYF. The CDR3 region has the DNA TGTGCCAGCAGTCCCCCGGCGGGACGAAACGAGCAGTACTTC.